These 11 T cell receptor beta chains were sequenced from one sample in a study of blood T cell repertoires in COVID-19. Assay used: immunoSEQ multiplex PCR; TCRdb lists only in-frame clones, some missing. This sample has about 200,000 clones, with approximately 84% found just once. The sample was peripheral blood. The receptor set was obtained from a woman aged 70-85 years with active or convalescent COVID-19.

The gene calls are TRBV3-1 (or the pseudogene TRBV3-2) and TRBJ2-2, with 11 positions matching TRBD1. Trimming cost V 5 bases and J 7 bases; bases outside gene matches: 3. In germline, CDR1 is LGHDT, CDR2 YNNKEL (reference sequence). The CDR3 length is 14 residues. CDR3 sequence: CASSWDRGIGELFF. CDR3 coding DNA: TGTGCCAGCAGCTGGGACAGGGGGATCGGGGAGCTGTTTTTT.

J is TRBJ2-7 and V is TRBV7-2; D may be TRBD2 (6 bases). The CDR3 is 16 amino acids. V lost 3 bases, J lost 2 bases, and 17 bases lay in between. The germline V gene has CDR1 SGHTA and CDR2 FQGNSA. The CDR3 region has the DNA TGTGCCAGCAGCTTCGAACCGCGGCCGGGGGCCTACGAGCAGTACTTC. It is translated as CASSFEPRPGAYEQYF.

Notes on this clone: A read error may account for a junction end that differs from germline. The CDR3 nucleotides read TGTGCTAGCAGCCAGGGACTAGCGGGAGCGCTGAACACCGGGGAGCTGTTTTTT. Translation: CASSQGLAGALNTGELFF. This sequence joins TRBV7-7 and TRBJ2-2; 14 bases align to TRBD2. This CDR3 is built from 18 residues. In germline, CDR1 is SSHAT, CDR2 FNYEAQ (reference sequence).

This chain joins TRBV13 and TRBJ2-3; D perhaps matches TRBD1 (5 bases). Germline values: CDR1 PRHDT, CDR2 FYEKMQ (reference sequence). Deletions cut 2 bases from V and 7 bases from J, with 10 bases between. This CDR3 is 13 amino acids long. The CDR3, as DNA: TGTGCCAGCAGCTTACGACAGAGCCATACGCAGTATTTT. Its translation: CASSLRQSHTQYF. Full variable domain (rest looked up from reference TRBV13 and TRBJ2-3): AAGVIQSPRHLIKEKRETATLKCYPIPRHDTVYWYQQGPGQDPQFLISFYEKMQSDKGSIPDRFSAQQFSDYHSELNMSSLELGDSALYFCASSLRQSHTQYFGPGTRLTVL.

V gene TRBV28 combines with J gene TRBJ1-5; D is possibly TRBD1 (6 bases). The V and J ends lost 4 bases and 6 bases respectively, with 13 bases between them. The CDR3 runs to 14 residues. CDR1 and CDR2 (germline): MDHEN, SYDVKM. DNA for the CDR3: TGTGCCAGCAGTTCTACAGGGTCCATTCAGCCCCAGCATTTT. Its translation: CASSSTGSIQPQHF.

This clone was detected a few times. V is TRBV12-3 or TRBV12-4 and J is TRBJ1-2; no definite D call. V gave up 2 bases and J gave up 2 bases, with 3 bases separating them. CDR3 length: 12 residues. The DNA of the CDR3 is TGTGCCAGCAGTTTAACAAACTATGGCTACACCTTC. Translating gives CASSLTNYGYTF.

CDR3 in DNA: TGTGCCAGCAGCTTGGGTCGGGATTTATCCTACAATGAGCAGTTCTTC. This codes for CASSLGRDLSYNEQFF. This chain joins TRBV5-6 and TRBJ2-1; maybe TRBD2 (5 bases). Germline V gives CDR1 SGHDT, CDR2 YYEEEE. This CDR3 contains 16 residues. V lost 0 bases and J lost 1, with 11 bases in between.

This clone was picked up one time. The chain carries TRBV29-1 and TRBJ2-3; D is possibly TRBD1 (6 bases). The V and J ends lost 8 bases and 1 base respectively, with 13 bases between them. CDR3 size: 13 residues. Germline V gives CDR1 SQVTM, CDR2 ANQGSEA. CDR3 nucleotides: TGCAGCTCTAGGGCAGGGGGCACAGATACGCAGTATTTT. Residues: CSSRAGGTDTQYF.

The rearrangement links TRBV3-1 (or the pseudogene TRBV3-2) to TRBJ1-2; 7 bases match TRBD1. Losses at the gene ends were 0 bases for V and 6 bases for J; bases not matched to a gene: 7. Germline CDR1 LGHDT, CDR2 YNNKEL (reference sequence). The CDR3 totals 15 residues. This CDR3 is CASSQEGDRGNGYTF. DNA of the CDR3: TGTGCCAGCAGCCAAGAGGGGGACAGAGGAAATGGCTACACCTTC.

Ten or more counts support this clone. This chain joins TRBV6-5 and TRBJ1-3, with D possibly being TRBD1 (5 bases). The CDR3 has 15 residues. Trimming left V 2 bases short and J 2 bases short, with 10 bases between. Germline assignment: CDR1 MNHEY and CDR2 SVGAGI. This chain's CDR3 is CASSYGGTAGNTIYF. CDR3 in DNA: TGTGCCAGCAGTTACGGGGGGACCGCTGGAAACACCATATATTTT.

This clone was observed a single time. CDR3 DNA sequence: TGTGCCAGCAGCCCACGGACTAAACAAGAGACCCAGTACTTC. Its protein product is CASSPRTKQETQYF. The chain links TRBV7-9 to TRBJ2-5; weak D call: TRBD2 (6 bases). Germline-derived CDR1 and CDR2 are SEHNR and FQNEAQ (reference sequence). Between the trimmed V and J ends, which lost 5 bases and 2 bases, there was a span of 12 bases. There are 14 residues in the CDR3.